This T cell receptor beta chain was captured by sequencing in a study of identical twins. Study-level findings and limits: Conclusions relied on cross-sectional statistical analysis, not following the same donors.

This clonotype was seen a few times. Its target is unknown. TCRdb redid the calling of the 5' RACE reads with MiXCR, one entry per CDR3 protein. The data hold approximately 890,000 distinct CDR3 sequences, with 12% observed a single time. Per the germline V gene, CDR1 is MNHEY and CDR2 is SVGAGI. The CDR3 sequence is 14 residues long. Trimming shortened V by 2 bases and J by 2 bases, and 7 bases separated the two germline ends. These data were also reused for a study on yellow fever vaccine responses in identical twins.

Sequenced material: PBMCs. The clonotype comes from a woman between 18 and 29 years old in good health. The chain uses TRBV6-5 and TRBJ2-1; D not resolved. CDR3 region: CASSYIGPYNEQFF. In DNA, the CDR3 is TGTGCCAGCAGTTACATAGGGCCCTACAATGAGCAGTTCTTC.